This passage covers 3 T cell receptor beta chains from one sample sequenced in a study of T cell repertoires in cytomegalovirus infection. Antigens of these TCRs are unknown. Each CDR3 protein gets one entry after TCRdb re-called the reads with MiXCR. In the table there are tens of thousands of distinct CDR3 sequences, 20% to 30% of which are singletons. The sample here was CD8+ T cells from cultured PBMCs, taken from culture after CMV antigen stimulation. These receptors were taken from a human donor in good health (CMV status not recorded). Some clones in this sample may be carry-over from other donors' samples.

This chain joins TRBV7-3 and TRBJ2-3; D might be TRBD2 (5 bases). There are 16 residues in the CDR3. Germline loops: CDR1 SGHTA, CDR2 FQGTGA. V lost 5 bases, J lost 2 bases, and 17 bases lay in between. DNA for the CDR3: TGTGCCAGCAGCCGACATAGCAGCGGAGCCACAGATACGCAGTATTTT. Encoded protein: CASSRHSSGATDTQYF.

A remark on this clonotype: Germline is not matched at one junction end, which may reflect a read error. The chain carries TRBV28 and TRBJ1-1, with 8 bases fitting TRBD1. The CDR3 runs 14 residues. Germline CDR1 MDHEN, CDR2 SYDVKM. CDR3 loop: CASSWWTGSTVAFF. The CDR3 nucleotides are TGTGCCAGCAGCTGGTGGACAGGGAGCACTGTAGCTTTCTTT.

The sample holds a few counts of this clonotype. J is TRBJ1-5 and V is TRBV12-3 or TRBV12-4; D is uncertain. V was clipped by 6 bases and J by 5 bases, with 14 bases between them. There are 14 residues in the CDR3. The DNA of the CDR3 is TGTGCCAGCAGCCAATGGAGGGCGGATCAGCCCCAGCATTTT. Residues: CASSQWRADQPQHF.